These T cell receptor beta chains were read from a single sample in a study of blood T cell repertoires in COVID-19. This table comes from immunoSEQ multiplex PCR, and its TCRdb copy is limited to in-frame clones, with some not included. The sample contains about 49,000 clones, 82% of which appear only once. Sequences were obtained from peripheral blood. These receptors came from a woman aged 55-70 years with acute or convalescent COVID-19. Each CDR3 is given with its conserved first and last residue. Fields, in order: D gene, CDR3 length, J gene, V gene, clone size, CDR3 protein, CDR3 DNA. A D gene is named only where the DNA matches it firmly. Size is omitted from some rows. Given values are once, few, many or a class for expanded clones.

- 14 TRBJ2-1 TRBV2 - CASSGGGKYNEQFF TGTGCCAGCAGTGGAGGAGGGAAATACAATGAGCAGTTCTTC
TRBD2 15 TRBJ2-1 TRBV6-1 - CASSEAGGSYNEQFF TGTGCCAGCAGTGAAGCGGGGGGGTCCTACAATGAGCAGTTCTTC
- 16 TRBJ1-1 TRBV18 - CASSPGLSTMNTEAFF TGTGCCAGCTCCCCAGGGCTTAGTACCATGAACACTGAAGCTTTCTTT
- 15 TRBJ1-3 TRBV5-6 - CASSLQGSRGNTIYF TGTGCCAGCAGCTTGCAGGGGTCCAGAGGAAACACCATATATTTT
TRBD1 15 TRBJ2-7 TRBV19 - CASSIGTGGPYEQYF TGTGCCAGTAGTATAGGCACAGGGGGGCCCTACGAGCAGTACTTC
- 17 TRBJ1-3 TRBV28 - CASSLSQAHASGNTIYF TGTGCCAGCAGTTTATCTCAGGCCCATGCGTCTGGAAACACCATATATTTT
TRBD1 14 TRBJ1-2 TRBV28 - CASRRTGPDYGYTF TGTGCCAGCAGGCGGACAGGGCCTGACTATGGCTACACCTTC
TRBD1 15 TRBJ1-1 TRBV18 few CASSPPGQGDTEAFF TGTGCCAGCTCACCACCGGGACAGGGGGACACTGAAGCTTTCTTT
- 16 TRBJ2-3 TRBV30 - CAWSSGTHSSTDTQYF TGTGCCTGGAGTTCCGGGACTCACTCTAGCACAGATACGCAGTATTTT
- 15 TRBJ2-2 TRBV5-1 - CASNFGTPNTGELFF TGCGCCAGCAACTTCGGGACACCGAACACCGGGGAGCTGTTTTTT
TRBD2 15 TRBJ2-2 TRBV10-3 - CAISASGGWTGELFF TGTGCCATCAGTGCCAGCGGGGGATGGACCGGGGAGCTGTTTTTT
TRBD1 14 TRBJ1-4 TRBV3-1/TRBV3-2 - CASSQLGQNEKLFF TGTGCCAGCAGCCAATTGGGACAGAATGAAAAACTGTTTTTT
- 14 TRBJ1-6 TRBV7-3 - CASSTGGENSPLHF TGTGCCAGCAGCACCGGGGGGGAGAATTCACCCCTCCACTTT
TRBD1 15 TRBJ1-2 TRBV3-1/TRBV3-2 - CASSPGSGTVYGYTF TGTGCCAGCAGCCCGGGATCCGGGACAGTCTACGGCTACACCTTC
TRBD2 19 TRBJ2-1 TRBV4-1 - CASSQAPRASGRASNEQFF TGCGCCAGCAGCCAAGCCCCCCGGGCTAGCGGGAGGGCCTCGAATGAGCAGTTCTTC
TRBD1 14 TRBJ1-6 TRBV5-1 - CASSPGQGNSPLHF TGCGCCAGCAGCCCGGGACAGGGAAATTCACCCCTCCACTTT
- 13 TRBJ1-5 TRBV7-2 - CASTYRGGQPQHF TGTGCCAGCACCTACCGGGGGGGTCAGCCCCAGCATTTT
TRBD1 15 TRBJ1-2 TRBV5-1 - CASSSFDREPHGYTF TGCGCCAGCAGCTCATTCGACAGGGAACCTCATGGCTACACCTTC
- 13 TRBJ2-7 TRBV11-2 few CASSVLSAYEQYF TGTGCCAGCAGCGTACTGAGTGCCTACGAGCAGTACTTC
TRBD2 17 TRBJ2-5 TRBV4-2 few CASSRTSKRGLQETQYF TGTGCCAGCAGCCGGACCAGCAAGCGGGGGCTCCAAGAGACCCAGTACTTC
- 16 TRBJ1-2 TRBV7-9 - CASSLAAGDLPYGYTF TGTGCCAGCAGCTTAGCGGCAGGGGACCTCCCGTATGGCTACACCTTC
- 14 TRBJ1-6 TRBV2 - CASSRVAGGSPLHF TGTGCCAGCAGCCGAGTGGCCGGAGGTTCACCCCTCCACTTT
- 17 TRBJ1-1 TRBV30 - CAWKGTHARISNTEAFF TGTGCCTGGAAAGGCACACACGCCAGGATTTCGAACACTGAAGCTTTCTTT
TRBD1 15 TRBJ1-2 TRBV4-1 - CASSRRDRGGYGYTF TGCGCCAGCAGCCGCCGGGACAGGGGAGGCTATGGCTACACCTTC
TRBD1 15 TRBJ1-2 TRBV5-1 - CASSLGTGELHGYTF TGCGCCAGCAGCTTGGGGACAGGGGAGTTACATGGCTACACCTTC
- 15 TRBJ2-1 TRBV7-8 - CASSPLAGWGNEQFF TGTGCCAGCAGCCCACTAGCAGGTTGGGGCAATGAGCAGTTCTTC
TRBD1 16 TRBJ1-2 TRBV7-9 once CASSPRLDRLNYGYTF TGTGCCAGCAGCCCCAGATTGGACAGGCTAAACTATGGCTACACCTTC
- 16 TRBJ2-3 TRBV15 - CATSRDLGRATDTQYF TGTGCCACCAGCAGAGATCTTGGCAGGGCCACAGATACGCAGTATTTT
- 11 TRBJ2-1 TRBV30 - CAGRGGLEQFF TGTGCCGGGCGTGGGGGGCTTGAGCAGTTCTTC
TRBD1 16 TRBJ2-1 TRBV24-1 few CATSESSAQGNNEQFF TGTGCCACCAGTGAGAGCTCGGCACAGGGGAACAATGAGCAGTTCTTC
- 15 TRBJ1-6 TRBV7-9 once CASSEPGNYNSPLHF TGTGCCAGCAGCGAGCCGGGAAACTATAATTCACCCCTCCACTTT
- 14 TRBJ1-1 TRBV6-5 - CASRKLQENTEAFF TGTGCCAGCAGAAAGCTACAGGAGAACACTGAAGCTTTCTTT
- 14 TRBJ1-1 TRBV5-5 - CASSFEVRNTEAFF TGTGCCAGCAGCTTTGAGGTTCGAAACACTGAAGCTTTCTTT
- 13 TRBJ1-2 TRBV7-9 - CASSPSTDYGYTF TGTGCCTCCAGCCCTAGCACTGACTATGGCTACACCTTC
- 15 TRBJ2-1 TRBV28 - CASSNPGGTYNEQFF TGTGCCAGCAGCAACCCCGGGGGGACATACAATGAGCAGTTCTTC
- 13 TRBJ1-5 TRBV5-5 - CASSLNEYQPQHF TGTGCCAGCAGCTTGAATGAGTATCAGCCCCAGCATTTT
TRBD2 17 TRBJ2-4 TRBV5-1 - CASSLTSGGASKNIQYF TGCGCCAGCAGCTTGACTAGCGGGGGGGCCTCCAAAAACATTCAGTACTTC
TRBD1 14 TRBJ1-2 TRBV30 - CAWSQGAKVHGYTF TGTGCCTGGAGCCAGGGGGCGAAGGTGCATGGCTACACCTTC
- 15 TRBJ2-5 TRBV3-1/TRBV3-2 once CASSPRRRNQETQYF TGTGCCAGCAGCCCCCGACGGAGAAATCAAGAGACCCAGTACTTC
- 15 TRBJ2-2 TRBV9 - CASSVAGVGTGELFF TGTGCCAGCAGCGTAGCCGGGGTAGGCACCGGGGAGCTGTTTTTT
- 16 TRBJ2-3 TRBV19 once CASSDPQGGGTDTQYF TGTGCCAGTAGTGACCCCCAAGGGGGGGGCACAGATACGCAGTATTTT
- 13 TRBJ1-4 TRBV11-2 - CASSTRRSEKLFF TGTGCCAGCAGCACCCGACGGAGTGAAAAACTGTTTTTT
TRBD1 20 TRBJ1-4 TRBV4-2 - CASSPLNLLQGEVKHEKLFF TGTGCCAGCAGCCCCTTAAATCTTCTACAGGGGGAAGTAAAACATGAAAAACTGTTTTTT
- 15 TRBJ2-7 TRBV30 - CAWSVQGTPSYEQYF TGTGCCTGGAGTGTACAGGGAACCCCCTCCTACGAGCAGTACTTC
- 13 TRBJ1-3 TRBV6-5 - CASSPPPGNTIYF TGTGCCAGCAGCCCCCCTCCTGGAAACACCATATATTTT
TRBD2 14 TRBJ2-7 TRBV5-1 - CASSLASGMREQYF TGCGCCAGCAGCTTGGCTAGCGGGATGAGAGAGCAGTACTTC
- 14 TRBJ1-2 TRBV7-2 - CASTDAGGDYGYTF TGTGCCAGCACCGACGCGGGCGGAGACTATGGCTACACCTTC
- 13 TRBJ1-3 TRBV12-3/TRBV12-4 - CASSPVLGNTIYF TGTGCCAGCAGTCCCGTCCTTGGAAACACCATATATTTT